What follows describes a single T cell receptor beta chain. No antigen is known for it. Base qualities are missing; no much larger clone stands one base away. The donors were roughly 40 Caucasian individuals from Russia, aged roughly 6 to 100 years, who were systemically healthy. Each donor gave ten milliliters of peripheral blood, drawn into EDTA-treated Vacutainer tubes. PBMCs were isolated by Ficoll-Paque density-gradient centrifugation, with at least 6 million obtained per sample. Trizol reagent was used to extract total RNA from PBMCs, with at least 5.5 micrograms per sample. Naive CD45RAhigh/CD27high T cell percentages were measured by flow cytometry on a PBMC aliquot from every donor. The source of the sample is a study of blood T cells in healthy people across ages (dated by TCRdb to 2013 to 2016). As for the study more broadly: In model experiments, roughly one uniquely barcoded TCR beta cDNA molecule per two T cells was captured by template switching. Donors of different ages were randomly distributed across sequencing lanes to avoid experimental bias. The study measured age-related changes in TCR beta repertoire diversity using deep sequencing normalized with unique cDNA molecular identifiers. Two additional independent replicas of 1 million unique cDNA reads from the same blood draw were analyzed for two donors (one aged 18 to 30 and one aged 80 or older). The donors were divided into four age groups: young (average around 17 years), middle-aged (about 39), aged (about 56) and long-lived (roughly 88).

The library was produced with 5' RACE. TCRdb names Illumina HiSeq 2500 as the instrument used. A second 7 to 11 cycle PCR used a sample-barcoded 5' primer and a J-beta primer mix. Each TCR beta cDNA molecule received a unique molecular identifier from a template-switch 5' adaptor carrying 12 random nucleotides. Each sample yielded at least 2.5 million CDR3-containing paired-end reads. The Mint cDNA synthesis kit, primed by a TRBC-specific oligonucleotide, was used to synthesize first-strand cDNA from all RNA. Following uracil-DNA glycosylase treatment, a first 18-cycle PCR with universal primers M1SS and BC2_uni_R was performed on all cDNA. Turning to the authors' computational methods: Each sample was normalized by randomly selecting 1 million high-quality reads, each carrying a distinct molecular identifier. Reads sharing molecular identifiers were discarded rather than binned into consensus sequences. CDR3 identification, clonotype clustering and error correction used MiTCR with a Q25 quality threshold and the strictest error-elimination algorithm. A nonparametric unseen species model using Euler transformation provided a lower-bound estimate of total TCR beta diversity. Using fastp at Q25 and MiXCR, TCRdb reprocessed the public reads and kept productive beta chains. Identical CDR3 protein sequences are pooled into one entry, listed with their most common genes and DNA. Here the V and J calls rest on TCRdb's processing, not on the authors' analysis. The sample has around 500,000 distinct CDR3 sequences on record, around 48% of them singletons. The ten largest make up 20% to 25% of the sample.

The CDR3 holds 14 amino acids from the cysteine to the phenylalanine. Just the 42-base CDR3 DNA is kept, in frame starting at base 1. CDR1 and CDR2, per the germline V gene (reference sequence), are SGHKS and YYEKEE. V trim: 2 bases; J trim: 4 bases; unmatched bases: 4. General findings and caveats noted by the study authors: As age increased, observed TCR beta diversity per million T cells dropped in a roughly linear way, and a significant reduction was already evident by age around 41. Since profiling was done on bulk unsorted PBMCs, naive and antigen-experienced compartments could not be conclusively compared. The percentage of naive T cells measured by flow cytometry correlated strongly with observed TCR beta diversity. Estimates of total diversity from one million sequenced T cells were regarded as lower bounds and underestimates. The long-lived group showed more naive CD4+ T cells, fewer expanded clones and increased TCR diversity than the aged group, suggesting age selection. Donor CMV infection status was unknown, potentially confounding age-related changes in expanded clonotypes.

The sequence came from a man at least 80 years old in good health. The rearranged chain carries TRBV5-5 and TRBJ1-2; TRBD1 lines up with 8 middle nucleotides. Sequencing was carried out using blood. The DNA reads TGTGCCAGCAGCTTCCTGACAGGGGTCTATGGCTACACCTTC. Translated, it reads CASSFLTGVYGYTF.